These 7 T cell receptor beta chains came from one sample sequenced in a study of blood T cell repertoires in COVID-19. TCRdb's copy holds only in-frame clones and misses some; the assay was immunoSEQ multiplex PCR. The table lists hundreds of thousands of clones, around 89% of them singletons. The source material was PBMCs or T cells enriched from blood (not recorded which). The receptors were sampled from a woman aged 45-65 years who had recovered from COVID-19.

V gene TRBV7-8 combines with J gene TRBJ1-4; D remains unclear. The CDR3 is made up of 18 amino acids. The V gene lost 4 bases and the J gene lost 0 bases, with 18 bases spanning the gap. Germline V gene sequence: CDR1 SGHVS, CDR2 FQNEAQ. CDR3 coding DNA: TGTGCCAGCAGCTCCCGGAGTCGGTCGATGGCAACTAATGAAAAACTGTTTTTT. Protein sequence: CASSSRSRSMATNEKLFF.

A few counts support this clone. V gene TRBV3-1 (or the pseudogene TRBV3-2) combines with J gene TRBJ1-1; 7 bases agree with TRBD1. The V gene end was trimmed by 4 bases and the J gene end by 2 bases; junction bases not matched to a gene: 10. Germline V gene lookup returns CDR1 LGHDT and CDR2 YNNKEL (reference sequence). The CDR3 loop spans 16 amino acids. The CDR3 reads CASSRSTGQINTEAFF. The CDR3 DNA reads as TGTGCCAGCAGCCGGAGTACGGGACAGATTAACACTGAAGCTTTCTTT.

This clone was observed a single time. This CDR3 is CASRTGVDGNTIYF. CDR3 in DNA: TGTGCCAGCAGGACAGGGGTCGATGGAAACACCATATATTTT. The chain combines TRBV28 with TRBJ1-3, with 8 bases matching TRBD1. The V gene end was trimmed by 6 bases and the J gene end by 3 bases; junction bases not matched to a gene: 4. The CDR3 spans 14 residues. The germline gives CDR1 MDHEN, CDR2 SYDVKM.

The rearrangement uses TRBV7-9 and TRBJ1-1, with a weak D call TRBD1 (5 bases). V dropped 4 bases and J dropped 1 base, with 7 bases sitting between them. CDR3 size: 13 residues. In germline, CDR1 is SEHNR, CDR2 FQNEAQ (reference sequence). The CDR3 spells CASSWGGNTEAFF. The CDR3 nucleotides read TGTGCCAGCAGCTGGGGGGGGAACACTGAAGCTTTCTTT. The whole variable domain, remainder taken from reference TRBV7-9 and TRBJ1-1, is DTGVSQNPRHKITKRGQNVTFRCDPISEHNRLYWYRQTLGQGPEFLTYFQNEAQLEKSRLLSDRFSAERPKGSFSTLEIQRTEQGDSAMYLCASSWGGNTEAFFGQGTRLTVV.

This chain uses TRBV7-2 with TRBJ2-3; D may be TRBD2 (5 bases). V was clipped by 5 bases and J by 2 bases, with 14 bases between them. CDR3 length equals 15 residues. Germline CDR1 is SGHTA and CDR2 is FQGNSA. The CDR3 DNA is TGTGCCAGCAGCACTCAAGGGAGCTTCACAGATACGCAGTATTTT. Amino acid sequence: CASSTQGSFTDTQYF.

This chain joins TRBV7-9 and TRBJ2-7; 7 nucleotides line up with TRBD1. J gave up 0 bases and V 5 bases, and 10 bases lay outside the gene matches. The CDR3 runs 16 residues. Germline values: CDR1 SEHNR, CDR2 FQNEAQ (reference sequence). CDR3 loop: CASSPSPRGISYEQYF. In DNA form, the CDR3 reads TGTGCCAGCAGCCCTTCGCCCAGGGGGATCTCCTACGAGCAGTACTTC.

The chain joins TRBV28 to TRBJ1-5, with 9 bases identical to TRBD1. J lost 3 bases, V lost 5 bases, and 5 bases had no gene match. Germline CDR1 reads MDHEN; CDR2 reads SYDVKM. The CDR3 runs to 15 residues. The CDR3 DNA follows: TGTGCCAGCAGTACACAGGGGGCCACCAATCAGCCCCAGCATTTT. Residues: CASSTQGATNQPQHF.